The 16 T cell receptor beta chains given below trace back to one sample, sequenced in a study of T-cell reconstitution after alpha-beta-depleted transplantation in children. The TCRbeta library incorporated unique molecular identifiers. TCRdb reanalysed the PCR reads using MiXCR and keeps one entry per CDR3 protein. The sample has some 340,000 distinct CDR3 sequences; 10% are singletons. The sequencing here drew on PBMCs from the stem cell graft donor, taken from the stem cell graft. Every receptor here comes from a human donor who donated a stem cell graft to a child with acute lymphoblastic leukemia.

The rearrangement links TRBV11-2 to TRBJ2-3; 10 bases are shared with TRBD2. Germline CDR1 reads SGHAT; CDR2 reads FQNNGV. The CDR3 runs 17 residues. After removal of 4 bases from V and 2 bases from J, the junction contained 9 bases not matched to a gene. The CDR3 reads CASSSTSGVLNTDTQYF. In nucleotides, the CDR3 is TGTGCCAGCAGCTCCACTAGCGGGGTTCTCAACACAGATACGCAGTATTTT. The full variable domain, in which reference TRBV11-2 and TRBJ2-3 provide the parts outside the CDR3, is EAGVAQSPRYKIIEKRQSVAFWCNPISGHATLYWYQQILGQGPKLLIQFQNNGVVDDSQLPKDRFSAERLKGVDSTLKIQPAKLEDSAVYLCASSSTSGVLNTDTQYFGPGTRLTVL.

In its sample, this clonotype was seen a few times. CDR3 nucleotides: TGTGCCAGCAGCGTCCCCTTAGCGGGAGAGGCAGTGGACACCGGGGAGCTGTTTTTT. It specifies CASSVPLAGEAVDTGELFF. The chain uses TRBV9 and TRBJ2-2, with 9 positions matching TRBD2. This CDR3 spans 19 amino acids. Germline loops: CDR1 SGDLS, CDR2 YYNGEE. V trimming: 2 bases; J trimming: 3 bases; junction bases outside the gene matches: 14. Combining the CDR3 with reference TRBV9 and TRBJ2-2 gives the whole variable domain DSGVTQTPKHLITATGQRVTLRCSPRSGDLSVYWYQQSLDQGLQFLIQYYNGEERAKGNILERFSAQQFPDLHSELNLSSLELGDSALYFCASSVPLAGEAVDTGELFFGEGSRLTVL.

This clonotype has just one count. CDR3 sequence (DNA): TGTGCCAGCAGTGAATATGGGTGGTCGGGAGAGCAGTACTTC. It specifies CASSEYGWSGEQYF. The rearrangement links TRBV2 to TRBJ2-7; D is perhaps TRBD2 (5 bases). Germline CDR1 and CDR2: SNHLY and FYNNEI. Trimming stripped 2 bases from V and 7 bases from J, with 15 bases between. This CDR3 spans 14 amino acids.

This clonotype was seen repeatedly, ten times or more. The rearrangement links TRBV9 to TRBJ2-1; 8 bases line up with TRBD2. The germline V gene has CDR1 SGDLS and CDR2 YYNGEE. Trimming took 4 bases from V and 2 from J; bases not matched to a gene: 8. This CDR3 spans 16 amino acids. CDR3 nucleotides: TGTGCCAGCAGCCTCATACCAGCGGGAGCCTACAATGAGCAGTTCTTC. It specifies CASSLIPAGAYNEQFF.

This clonotype was counted many times. The CDR3 region is CASSVSTGAGELFF. The CDR3 region has the DNA TGCGCCAGCAGCGTGAGCACAGGGGCCGGGGAGCTGTTTTTT. The rearrangement joins TRBV5-1 to TRBJ2-2; 7 positions agree with TRBD1. This CDR3 is 14 amino acids long. Germline trimming cut 4 bases from V and 6 bases from J; bases unmatched to any gene: 6. The germline CDR1 and CDR2 sequences are SGHRS and YFSETQ.

The chain has TRBV7-2 and TRBJ2-1, with TRBD2 identical over 9 bases. Trimming removed 1 base from V and 4 bases from J; junction bases left unmatched: 5. The CDR3 contains 16 residues. The germline V gene encodes CDR1 SGHTA and CDR2 FQGNSA. DNA of the CDR3: TGTGCCAGCAGCTTAGTGGGGACTAGCATATACAATGAGCAGTTCTTC. This sequence encodes CASSLVGTSIYNEQFF.

This clonotype came up a few times. The chain carries TRBV10-3 and TRBJ2-5; no firm D call. The V end lost 2 bases, the J end lost 2 bases, and 21 bases lay between the germline ends. The CDR3 loop spans 18 amino acids. Per the germline V gene, CDR1 is ENHRY and CDR2 is SYGVKD. The CDR3 loop reads CAISEPPYNNLGQETQYF. As DNA, the CDR3 is TGTGCCATCAGTGAGCCACCTTATAACAACCTAGGTCAAGAGACCCAGTACTTC.

This clonotype has just a few counts. The genes are TRBV28 and TRBJ2-1, with D perhaps matching TRBD1 or TRBD2 (5 bases each). The V gene's germline CDR1 is MDHEN and CDR2 SYDVKM. The CDR3 consists of 15 residues. The germline V and J ends were trimmed by 3 bases and 8 bases, with 17 bases remaining between them. CDR3 amino acids: CASSLGDPSADEQFF. CDR3 nucleotides: TGTGCCAGCAGTTTGGGGGACCCCTCGGCCGATGAGCAGTTCTTC. The entire variable domain, with the rest obtained from reference TRBV28 and TRBJ2-1, is as follows: DVKVTQSSRYLVKRTGEKVFLECVQDMDHENMFWYRQDPGLGLRLIYFSYDVKMKEKGDIPEGYSVSREKKERFSLILESASTNQTSMYLCASSLGDPSADEQFFGPGTRLTVL.

On this clonotype itself: Without the conserved terminal phenylalanine or tryptophan, this CDR3 likely stems from a read error. The chain is built from TRBV5-1 and TRBJ2-7, with 9 positions matching TRBD2. The length of the CDR3 is 14 residues. Per the germline V gene, CDR1 is SGHRS and CDR2 is YFSETQ. V was clipped by 0 bases and J by 5 bases; unmatched bases: 3. The CDR3 region is CASSLASGRNEQYS. The CDR3 DNA reads TGCGCCAGCAGCTTGGCCAGCGGGAGGAACGAGCAGTACTCC.

The chain recombines TRBV27 with TRBJ2-2; maybe TRBD2 (5 bases). Germline CDR1 MNHEY, CDR2 SMNVEV (reference sequence). The CDR3 consists of 14 residues. V was shortened by 5 bases and J by 4 bases, with 11 bases between the two germline ends. The CDR3 DNA follows: TGTGCCAGCAGTCCTCTGAGCGGCACCGGGGAGCTGTTTTTT. Translation gives CASSPLSGTGELFF.

This chain links TRBV6-2 or TRBV6-3 with TRBJ2-7, with unresolved D. The CDR3 totals 13 residues. V shed 2 bases and J shed 3 bases, with 8 bases lying between them. Germline V gene lookup returns CDR1 MNHEY and CDR2 SVGEGT. The CDR3 is CASSYRPDYEQYF. Written as DNA, the CDR3 is TGTGCCAGCAGTTACAGGCCGGACTACGAGCAGTACTTC.

The chain couples TRBV7-9 to TRBJ1-5; no firm D call. The CDR3 runs to 13 residues. Trimming stripped 1 base from V and 6 bases from J, with 7 bases between. Germline assignment: CDR1 SEHNR and CDR2 FQNEAQ (reference sequence). The CDR3 region has the DNA TGTGCCAGCAGCTTAGGATTCGCTCAGCCCCAGCATTTT. This gives the protein CASSLGFAQPQHF. The full variable domain, rest sourced from reference TRBV7-9 and TRBJ1-5, is DTGVSQNPRHKITKRGQNVTFRCDPISEHNRLYWYRQTLGQGPEFLTYFQNEAQLEKSRLLSDRFSAERPKGSFSTLEIQRTEQGDSAMYLCASSLGFAQPQHFGDGTRLSIL.

There are many counts of this clonotype. The rearrangement joins TRBV28 to TRBJ2-5; 11 positions agree with TRBD2. V was pared by 7 bases and J by 1 base, with 14 bases of the junction left unmatched. This CDR3 comprises 18 residues. The germline V gene has CDR1 MDHEN and CDR2 SYDVKM. In nucleotides, the CDR3 is TGTGCCAGCACCAGACTAGCGGGACAACGATTTCTCCAAGAGACCCAGTACTTC. Its translation: CASTRLAGQRFLQETQYF.

This clonotype has only a few counts. The J gene is TRBJ1-2, the V gene TRBV20-1; unclear D gene. V was clipped by 0 bases and J by 8 bases, with 10 bases between them. This CDR3 spans 12 amino acids. CDR1 is DFQATT, CDR2 SNEGSKA, per germline (reference sequence). The CDR3 spells CSARDTGRGYTF. CDR3 nucleotide sequence: TGCAGTGCTAGAGATACGGGCCGCGGCTACACCTTC.

The rearrangement uses TRBV9 and TRBJ1-1; D is uncertain. Germline V gene data show CDR1 as SGDLS and CDR2 as YYNGEE. This CDR3 has 14 amino acids. Between the trimmed V and J ends, which lost 0 bases and 1 base, there was a span of 7 bases. The CDR3 DNA reads TGTGCCAGCAGCGTAGAACACGCGAACACTGAAGCTTTCTTT. Protein product: CASSVEHANTEAFF.

V gene TRBV12-3 or TRBV12-4 combines with J gene TRBJ2-1, with 8 bases fitting TRBD2. This CDR3 spans 15 amino acids. V was pared by 4 bases and J by 5 bases, with 7 bases of the junction left unmatched. CDR3 coding DNA: TGTGCCAGCAGTTCATCCGGGACTAGAAACAATGAGCAGTTCTTC. Residues: CASSSSGTRNNEQFF.